This T cell receptor (beta chain) was sequenced in a study of tumor and adjacent non-tumor tissue in lung cancer. Overall study context: On average, productive TCRbeta reads reached roughly 4 million per sample.

The CDR3 totals 14 residues. From germline, CDR1 is SQVTM and CDR2 ANQGSEA. V shed 2 bases, J shed 0 bases, and the junction held 4 bases outside the gene matches. RNA was extracted from bulk tissue without any cell sorting. Distant lung tissue was collected more than 3 cm away from the tumor edge. This clonotype was counted at least ten times. Its antigen is unidentified. A modified ARM-PCR protocol with three rounds of nested PCR amplified TCRbeta. TCRdb reanalysed the multiplex PCR reads using MiXCR and keeps one entry per CDR3 protein. This table has approximately 62,000 distinct CDR3 sequences, about 61% appearing once. Overall study results and limits: Tumor tissue had significantly higher TCR diversity than normal lung.

The sequenced material came from distant non-tumor lung tissue. The clonotype originates from a man aged 70 or older with non-small cell lung cancer. J is TRBJ2-7 and V is TRBV29-1; 7 bases are shared with TRBD1. The CDR3 nucleotides are TGCAGCGTTGAACTACAGGGGTTCTCCTACGAGCAGTACTTC. It is translated as CSVELQGFSYEQYF.